The 20 T cell receptor beta chains below all came from one sample that was sequenced in a study of T cells in localized non-small cell lung cancer. Profiling relied on immunoSEQ multiplex PCR, and the TCRdb table lists in-frame clones only, not all of them. This table holds roughly 72,000 clones, 75% to 85% found once. The sample consisted of peripheral blood, taken before any cancer treatment. These receptors were taken from a female donor older than 55 with stage I lung adenocarcinoma.

V is TRBV7-9 and J is TRBJ1-1, with D unresolved. The CDR3 loop spans 14 amino acids. Germline V gives CDR1 SEHNR, CDR2 FQNEAQ (reference sequence). The V end was cut by 4 bases, the J end by 1 base, with 10 bases between. CDR3 residues: CASSSPDANTEAFF. The CDR3 nucleotides read TGTGCCAGCAGCTCGCCGGACGCGAACACTGAAGCTTTCTTT.

This chain uses TRBV27 with TRBJ2-1; D not resolved. The germline V and J ends were trimmed by 0 bases and 2 bases, with 5 bases remaining between them. Per germline, CDR1 MNHEY and CDR2 SMNVEV (reference sequence). The CDR3 has 14 amino acids. The CDR3, as DNA: TGTGCCAGCAGTTTATCCAGTCCCTACAATGAGCAGTTCTTC. Amino acid sequence: CASSLSSPYNEQFF.

This clone was seen a single time. The V call is TRBV5-1, the J call TRBJ2-5; 12 bases map to TRBD1. This CDR3 contains 12 residues. With V trimmed by 4 bases and J by 12 bases, 4 bases remained unmatched. Germline values: CDR1 SGHRS, CDR2 YFSETQ. The CDR3 bases are TGCGCCAGCAGCGAGGGACAGGGGGCAGAGTACTTC. It specifies CASSEGQGAEYF.

The chain has TRBV19 and TRBJ1-5; D unclear. The CDR3 covers 13 residues. CDR1 LNHDA and CDR2 SQIVND come from the germline V gene (reference sequence). Trimming cost V 4 bases and J 2 bases, with 6 bases left between them. CDR3 sequence: CASSTGGNQPQHF. The CDR3 DNA is TGTGCCAGTAGTACAGGCGGCAATCAGCCCCAGCATTTT.

This chain connects TRBV6-5 to TRBJ2-5, with D perhaps being TRBD1 or TRBD2 (6 bases each). Trimming took off 5 bases at V and 3 bases at J, with 16 bases between the two ends. Germline CDR1 is MNHEY and CDR2 is SVGAGI. There are 15 residues in the CDR3. In DNA form, the CDR3 reads TGTGCCAGCAGTGCCCTGGGGGGCATTAAAGAGACCCAGTACTTC. This translates into CASSALGGIKETQYF.

The chain couples TRBV5-1 to TRBJ2-7; D uncertain. The CDR3 is 12 amino acids. V lost 4 bases and J 4 bases, leaving 9 bases between the germline ends. Germline-derived CDR1 and CDR2 are SGHRS and YFSETQ. The CDR3 is CASSRLGYEQYF. The CDR3 DNA is TGCGCCAGCAGCCGCTTGGGGTACGAGCAGTACTTC.

The CDR3 spells CASRRGQGQETQYF. The CDR3 DNA sequence: TGTGCCAGCAGGCGGGGACAGGGACAAGAGACCCAGTACTTC. This sequence joins TRBV7-9 and TRBJ2-5; 9 bases map to TRBD1. With V trimmed by 6 bases and J by 2 bases, 4 bases remained unmatched. The CDR3 is 14 residues long. Germline CDR1 and CDR2: SEHNR and FQNEAQ (reference sequence).

This chain joins TRBV7-2 and TRBJ2-7; D not resolved. The V and J ends lost 5 bases and 0 bases respectively, with 17 bases between them. The CDR3 runs to 16 residues. CDR1 is SGHTA, CDR2 FQGNSA, per germline. The CDR3 is CASSQIGDPSSYEQYF. In nucleotides, the CDR3 is TGTGCCAGCAGCCAGATCGGAGATCCGAGCTCCTACGAGCAGTACTTC.

The gene calls are TRBV5-1 and TRBJ1-1; unclear D gene. The length of the CDR3 is 15 residues. V was cut by 5 bases and J by 1 base, with 15 bases left in between. CDR1 SGHRS and CDR2 YFSETQ come from the germline V gene. CDR3 amino acids: CASRRIGYGNTEAFF. For the CDR3, the DNA is TGCGCCAGCAGACGAATAGGGTACGGGAACACTGAAGCTTTCTTT.

This chain uses TRBV5-6 with TRBJ2-1, with TRBD1 matching over 11 bases. The J segment lost 1 base and the V segment lost 4 bases, leaving 4 bases of the junction unmatched. Germline values: CDR1 SGHDT, CDR2 YYEEEE. The CDR3 runs 16 residues. CDR3 bases: TGTGCCAGCAGCCCCAGGGACAGGGGGTCCTACAATGAGCAGTTCTTC. Protein: CASSPRDRGSYNEQFF. Supplemented by reference TRBV5-6 and TRBJ2-1, the full variable domain reads DAGVTQSPTHLIKTRGQQVTLRCSPKSGHDTVSWYQQALGQGPQFIFQYYEEEERQRGNFPDRFSGHQFPNYSSELNVNALLLGDSALYLCASSPRDRGSYNEQFFGPGTRLTVL.

V gene TRBV4-1 combines with J gene TRBJ2-7, with 9 bases that match TRBD2. The V gene end was trimmed by 4 bases and the J gene end by 2 bases; junction bases not matched to a gene: 18. Germline assignment: CDR1 MGHRA and CDR2 YSYEKL. The CDR3 covers 19 residues. The CDR3 DNA follows: TGCGCCAGCAGCCGGGTGGGGCTAGCGGGAACCGGCCGCCCCTACGAGCAGTACTTC. It is translated as CASSRVGLAGTGRPYEQYF.

The chain recombines TRBV7-6 with TRBJ1-6, with D maybe TRBD1 (6 bases). This CDR3 has 13 amino acids. Trimming shortened V by 5 bases and J by 10 bases, and 12 bases separated the two germline ends. Per the germline V gene, CDR1 is SGHVS and CDR2 is FNYEAQ. CDR3 protein: CASSRQQGSPLHF. Written as DNA, the CDR3 is TGTGCCAGCAGCAGGCAACAGGGATCACCCCTCCACTTT.

V usage is TRBV9 and J usage is TRBJ2-2; 10 bases agree with TRBD2. The length of the CDR3 is 21 residues. The junction had 20 bases not matched to a gene; V was cut back by 4 bases and J by 2 bases. Germline V gene data show CDR1 as SGDLS and CDR2 as YYNGEE. CDR3 sequence reads: CASSSRSSLGTSVTNTGELFF. The CDR3 DNA is TGTGCCAGCAGCTCCCGTAGTTCCTTGGGGACTAGCGTCACAAACACCGGGGAGCTGTTTTTT.

The chain couples TRBV11-3 to TRBJ2-7; D is unclear. Germline lookup yields CDR1 SGHNT and CDR2 YENEEA. This CDR3 is 13 amino acids long. Trimming took off 2 bases at V and 4 bases at J, with 9 bases between the two ends. Here the CDR3 reads CASSLRSGYEQYF. In nucleotides, the CDR3 is TGTGCCAGCAGCTTACGTTCGGGTTACGAGCAGTACTTC.

This chain connects TRBV2 to TRBJ2-3; 9 bases are a match to TRBD2. The V segment lost 3 bases and the J segment 2 bases; nucleotides outside the gene matches: 6. The CDR3 is 16 amino acids. CDR1 and CDR2 from the germline V gene are SNHLY and FYNNEI. The CDR3 reads CASSDGLAGFTDTQYF. In DNA form, the CDR3 reads TGTGCCAGCAGTGATGGTCTAGCGGGGTTCACAGATACGCAGTATTTT.

The rearrangement uses TRBV5-4 and TRBJ2-3; 10 bases fit TRBD2. V was clipped by 1 base and J by 0 bases; unmatched bases: 5. Germline V gives CDR1 SGHNT, CDR2 YYREEE (reference sequence). CDR3 size: 17 residues. DNA for the CDR3: TGTGCCAGCAGCTTGCCTAGCGGGAGAAGTAGCACAGATACGCAGTATTTT. Its protein is CASSLPSGRSSTDTQYF.

This clone was seen at least ten times. This chain connects TRBV28 to TRBJ2-5, with D perhaps being TRBD1 or TRBD2 (7 bases each). Germline loops: CDR1 MDHEN, CDR2 SYDVKM. The CDR3 runs 14 residues. The V and J ends lost 5 bases and 5 bases respectively, with 15 bases between them. CDR3 protein: CASSPQGGRETQYF. The CDR3 DNA is TGTGCCAGCAGTCCCCAGGGGGGGAGGGAGACCCAGTACTTC.

The chain is built from TRBV5-6 and TRBJ1-1; TRBD1 might be the D (5 bases). The germline CDR1 and CDR2 sequences are SGHDT and YYEEEE. The germline V and J ends were trimmed by 4 bases and 5 bases, with 12 bases remaining between them. The CDR3 has 13 residues. CDR3 loop: CASSVLGGTEAFF. DNA for the CDR3: TGTGCCAGCAGCGTGCTTGGGGGGACTGAAGCTTTCTTT.

The chain has TRBV7-9 and TRBJ2-7; D not resolved. V gave up 5 bases and J gave up 0 bases, with 2 bases separating them. The CDR3 is made up of 11 amino acids. Per germline, CDR1 SEHNR and CDR2 FQNEAQ (reference sequence). The CDR3 here is CASSRSYEQYF. Here the CDR3 DNA reads TGTGCCAGCAGCCGCTCCTACGAGCAGTACTTC.

The rearrangement links TRBV18 to TRBJ2-1; possible D gene TRBD1, 5 bases. The CDR3 sequence is 15 residues long. Germline V gives CDR1 KGHSH, CDR2 LQKENI. The V gene lost 1 base and the J gene lost 3 bases, with 10 bases spanning the gap. CDR3 region: CASSPRPGNYNEQFF. In nucleotides, the CDR3 is TGTGCCAGCTCACCACGCCCAGGGAACTACAATGAGCAGTTCTTC.